This TCR beta chain was found in a study of T-cell reconstitution after alpha-beta-depleted transplantation in children. Germline CDR1 and CDR2: SGHTA and FQGNSA. Trimming took off 0 bases at V and 0 bases at J, with 7 bases between the two ends. This CDR3 spans 15 amino acids. Preparation of the TCRbeta library used unique molecular identifiers. TCRdb passed the PCR reads through MiXCR, listing each CDR3 protein once. The sample gives about 690,000 distinct CDR3 sequences, 16% of which show up once; around 0.96% is in the top ten. Sequenced here: PBMCs from the stem cell graft donor, sampled from the stem cell graft. The rearrangement joins TRBV7-2 to TRBJ2-3; no clear D. This clonotype was sampled from a human donor who donated a stem cell graft to a child with acute myeloid leukemia. The CDR3 is CASSLAHLSTDTQYF. DNA of the CDR3: TGTGCCAGCAGCTTAGCCCATCTAAGCACAGATACGCAGTATTTT.